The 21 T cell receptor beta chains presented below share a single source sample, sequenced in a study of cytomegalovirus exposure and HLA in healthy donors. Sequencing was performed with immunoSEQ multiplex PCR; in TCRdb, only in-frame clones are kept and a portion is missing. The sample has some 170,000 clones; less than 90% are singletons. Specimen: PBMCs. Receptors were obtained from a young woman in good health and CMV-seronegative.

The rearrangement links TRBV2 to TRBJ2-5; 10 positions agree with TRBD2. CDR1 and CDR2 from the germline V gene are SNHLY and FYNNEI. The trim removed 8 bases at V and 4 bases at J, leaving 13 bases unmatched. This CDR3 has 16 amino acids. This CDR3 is CASSSSSGGAPETQYF. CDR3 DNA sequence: TGTGCCAGCTCCTCATCGAGCGGGGGGGCCCCAGAGACCCAGTACTTC.

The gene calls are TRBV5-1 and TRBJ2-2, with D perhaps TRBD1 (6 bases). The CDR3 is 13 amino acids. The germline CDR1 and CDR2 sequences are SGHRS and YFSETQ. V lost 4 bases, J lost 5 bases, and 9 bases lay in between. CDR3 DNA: TGCGCCAGCAGCCCAACAGGGACCGGGGAGCTGTTTTTT. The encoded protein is CASSPTGTGELFF.

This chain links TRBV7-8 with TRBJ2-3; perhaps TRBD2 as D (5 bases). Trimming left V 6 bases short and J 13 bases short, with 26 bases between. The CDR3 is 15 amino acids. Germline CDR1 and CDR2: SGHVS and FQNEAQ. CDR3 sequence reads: CASSLTALAGQWEYF. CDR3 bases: TGTGCCAGCAGTTTAACGGCGCTGGCGGGCCAGTGGGAGTATTTT.

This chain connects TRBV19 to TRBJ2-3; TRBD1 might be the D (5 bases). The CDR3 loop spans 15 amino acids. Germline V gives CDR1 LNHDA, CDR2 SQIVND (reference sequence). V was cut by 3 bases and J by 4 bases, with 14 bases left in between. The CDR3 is CASSIRSGSADTQYF. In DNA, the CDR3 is TGTGCCAGTAGTATTAGGTCAGGGTCTGCAGATACGCAGTATTTT.

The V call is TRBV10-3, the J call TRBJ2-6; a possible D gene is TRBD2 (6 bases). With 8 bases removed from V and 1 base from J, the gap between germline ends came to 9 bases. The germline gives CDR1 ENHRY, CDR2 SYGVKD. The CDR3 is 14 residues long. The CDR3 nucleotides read TGTGCCATCGGGCGGGGTTCTGGGGCCAACGTCCTGACTTTC. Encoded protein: CAIGRGSGANVLTF.

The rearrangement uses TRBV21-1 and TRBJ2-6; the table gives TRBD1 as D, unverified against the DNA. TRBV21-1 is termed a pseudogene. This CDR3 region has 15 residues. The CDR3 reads CARHRGSSGANVLTF. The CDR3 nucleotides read TGTGCCAGACACAGGGGATCCTCTGGGGCCAACGTCCTGACTTTC.

The CDR3 DNA reads as TGTGCCAGCAGCTTGGGGACAGGGCTTTACAATGAGCAGTTCTTC. Its protein product is CASSLGTGLYNEQFF. This rearrangement joins TRBV5-6 to TRBJ2-1; 8 bases line up with TRBD1. The germline CDR1 and CDR2 sequences are SGHDT and YYEEEE. The CDR3 contains 15 residues. V was clipped by 0 bases and J by 4 bases; unmatched bases: 3.

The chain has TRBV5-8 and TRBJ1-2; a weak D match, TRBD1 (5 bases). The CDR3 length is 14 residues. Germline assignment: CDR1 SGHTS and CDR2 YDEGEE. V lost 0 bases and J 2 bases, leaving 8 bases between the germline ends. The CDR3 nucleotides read TGTGCCAGCAGCTTGGGACAGTTAAACTATGGCTACACCTTC. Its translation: CASSLGQLNYGYTF.

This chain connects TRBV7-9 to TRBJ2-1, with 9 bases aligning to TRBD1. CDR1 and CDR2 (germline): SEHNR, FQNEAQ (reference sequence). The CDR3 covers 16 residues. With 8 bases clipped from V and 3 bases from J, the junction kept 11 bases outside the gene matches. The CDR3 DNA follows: TGTGCCAGCTCCGGAGGGGGGACAGGGTTCTACAATGAGCAGTTCTTC. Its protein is CASSGGGTGFYNEQFF.

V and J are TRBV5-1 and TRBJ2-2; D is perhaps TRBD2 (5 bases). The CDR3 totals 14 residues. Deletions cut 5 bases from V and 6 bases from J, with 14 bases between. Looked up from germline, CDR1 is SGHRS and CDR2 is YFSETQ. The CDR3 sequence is CASRLLVWSGELFF. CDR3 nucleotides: TGCGCCAGCAGGTTACTAGTTTGGTCCGGGGAGCTGTTTTTT.

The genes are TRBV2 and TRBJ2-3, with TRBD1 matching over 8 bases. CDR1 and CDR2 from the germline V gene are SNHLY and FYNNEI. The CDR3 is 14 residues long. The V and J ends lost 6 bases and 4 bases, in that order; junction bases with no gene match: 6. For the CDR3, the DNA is TGTGCCAGCAGACCCGACAGGGGTGCAGATACGCAGTATTTT. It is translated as CASRPDRGADTQYF.

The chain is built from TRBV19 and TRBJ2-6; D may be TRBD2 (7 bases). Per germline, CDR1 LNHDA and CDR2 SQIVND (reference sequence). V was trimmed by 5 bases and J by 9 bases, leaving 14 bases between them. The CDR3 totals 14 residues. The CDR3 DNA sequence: TGTGCCAGTAGTCCTGGGGGGGCTGTCAACGTCCTGACTTTC. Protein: CASSPGGAVNVLTF.

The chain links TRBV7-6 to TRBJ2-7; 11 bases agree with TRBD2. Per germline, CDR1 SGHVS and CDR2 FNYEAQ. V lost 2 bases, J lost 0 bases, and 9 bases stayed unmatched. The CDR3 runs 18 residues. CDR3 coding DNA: TGTGCCAGCAGCTTACGTTCGGGACTAGCGGAACTCTCCTACGAGCAGTACTTC. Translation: CASSLRSGLAELSYEQYF.

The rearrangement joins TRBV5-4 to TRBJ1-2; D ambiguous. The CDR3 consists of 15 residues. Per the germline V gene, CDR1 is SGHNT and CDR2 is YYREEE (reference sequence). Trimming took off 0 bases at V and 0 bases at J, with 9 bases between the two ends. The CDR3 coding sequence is TGTGCCAGCAGCTTGGCCGAGACACCTAACTATGGCTACACCTTC. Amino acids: CASSLAETPNYGYTF. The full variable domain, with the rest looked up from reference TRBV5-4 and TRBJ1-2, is ETGVTQSPTHLIKTRGQQVTLRCSSQSGHNTVSWYQQALGQGPQFIFQYYREEENGRGNFPPRFSGLQFPNYSSELNVNALELDDSALYLCASSLAETPNYGYTFGSGTRLTVV.

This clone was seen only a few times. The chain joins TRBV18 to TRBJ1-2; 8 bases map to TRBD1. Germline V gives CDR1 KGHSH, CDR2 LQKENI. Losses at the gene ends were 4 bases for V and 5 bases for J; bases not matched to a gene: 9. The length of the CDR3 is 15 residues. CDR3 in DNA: TGTGCCAGCTCACGCGGCGGGGACAGGTTTTATGGCTACACCTTC. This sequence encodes CASSRGGDRFYGYTF.

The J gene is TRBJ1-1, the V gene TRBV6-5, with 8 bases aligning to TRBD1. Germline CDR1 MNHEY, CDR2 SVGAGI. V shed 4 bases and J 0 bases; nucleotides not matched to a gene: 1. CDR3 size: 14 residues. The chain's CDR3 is CASSWTGLNTEAFF. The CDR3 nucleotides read TGTGCCAGCAGTTGGACAGGGCTGAACACTGAAGCTTTCTTT.

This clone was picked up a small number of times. In DNA form, the CDR3 reads TGTGCCAGCTCACCACTGGGACAGGGATTGGGCGAGCAGTACTTC. It yields the protein CASSPLGQGLGEQYF. The chain joins TRBV18 to TRBJ2-7; 9 positions agree with TRBD1. The V gene end was trimmed by 1 base and the J gene end by 6 bases; junction bases not matched to a gene: 7. The CDR3 sequence is 15 residues long. Germline assignment: CDR1 KGHSH and CDR2 LQKENI.

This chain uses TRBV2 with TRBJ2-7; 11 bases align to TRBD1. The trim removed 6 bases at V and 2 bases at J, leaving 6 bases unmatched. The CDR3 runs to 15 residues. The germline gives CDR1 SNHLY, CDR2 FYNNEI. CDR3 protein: CASSFPGQGAYEQYF. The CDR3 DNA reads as TGTGCCAGCAGCTTTCCGGGACAGGGGGCCTACGAGCAGTACTTC.

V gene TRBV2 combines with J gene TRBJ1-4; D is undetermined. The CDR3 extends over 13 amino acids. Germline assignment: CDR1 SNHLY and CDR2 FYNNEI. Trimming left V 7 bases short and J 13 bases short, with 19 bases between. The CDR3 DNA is TGTGCCAGCAACAAGGAGACCTCCTTGGGACTGTTTTTT. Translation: CASNKETSLGLFF.

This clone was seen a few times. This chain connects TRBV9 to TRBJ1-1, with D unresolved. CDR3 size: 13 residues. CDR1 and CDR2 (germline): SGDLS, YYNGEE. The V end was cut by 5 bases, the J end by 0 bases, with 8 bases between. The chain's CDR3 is CASSEGVNTEAFF. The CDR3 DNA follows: TGTGCCAGCAGTGAGGGCGTGAACACTGAAGCTTTCTTT.

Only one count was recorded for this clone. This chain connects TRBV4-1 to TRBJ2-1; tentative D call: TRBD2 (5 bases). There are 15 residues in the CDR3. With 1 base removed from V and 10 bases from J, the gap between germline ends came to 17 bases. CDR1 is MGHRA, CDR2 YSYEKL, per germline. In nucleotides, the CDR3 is TGCGCCAGCAGCCAAGTAAAGACATCCGGAGGCGAGCAGTTCTTC. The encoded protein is CASSQVKTSGGEQFF.